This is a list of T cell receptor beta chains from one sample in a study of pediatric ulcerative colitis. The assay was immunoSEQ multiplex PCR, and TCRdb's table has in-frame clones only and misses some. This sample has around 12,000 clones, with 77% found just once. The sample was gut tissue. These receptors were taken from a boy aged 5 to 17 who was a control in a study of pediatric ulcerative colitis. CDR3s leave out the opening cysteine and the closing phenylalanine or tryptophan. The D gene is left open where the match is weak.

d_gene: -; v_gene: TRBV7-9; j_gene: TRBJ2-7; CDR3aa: ASSLGGSRSFPYEQY
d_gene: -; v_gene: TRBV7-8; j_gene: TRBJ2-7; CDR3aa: ASSLGDTYEQY
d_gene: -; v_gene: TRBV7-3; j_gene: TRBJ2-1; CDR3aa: ASSLTPQGYNEQF
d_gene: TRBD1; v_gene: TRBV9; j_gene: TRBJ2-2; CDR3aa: ASSVGTGGRGGELF
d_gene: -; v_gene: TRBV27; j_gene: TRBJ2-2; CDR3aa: ASRLFSAGELF
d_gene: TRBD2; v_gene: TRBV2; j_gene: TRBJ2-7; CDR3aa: ASNGEGGPYEQY
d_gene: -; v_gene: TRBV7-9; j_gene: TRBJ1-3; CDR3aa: ASSLGPQGSNTVY
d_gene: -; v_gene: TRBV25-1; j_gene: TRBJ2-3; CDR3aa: ASRRGSTDTQY
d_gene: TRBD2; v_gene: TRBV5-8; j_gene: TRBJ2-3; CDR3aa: ASSSKTGTSGTDTQY
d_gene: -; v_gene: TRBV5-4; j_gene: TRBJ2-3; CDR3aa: ASSPPPPVNTDTQY
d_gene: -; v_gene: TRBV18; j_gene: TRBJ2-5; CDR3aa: ASSPSGGLRAETQY
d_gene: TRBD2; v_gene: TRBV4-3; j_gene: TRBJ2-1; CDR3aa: ASSQDYPAGVNNEQF
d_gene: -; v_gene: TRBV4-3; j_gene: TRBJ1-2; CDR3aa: ASSQDAGADYGYT
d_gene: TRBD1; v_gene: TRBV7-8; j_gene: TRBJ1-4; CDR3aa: ASTLTLGQKNEKLF
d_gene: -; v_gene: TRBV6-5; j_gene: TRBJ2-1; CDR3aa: ASSRGALEQF
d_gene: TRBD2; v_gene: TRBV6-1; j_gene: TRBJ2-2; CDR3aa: ASRTSGNTGELF
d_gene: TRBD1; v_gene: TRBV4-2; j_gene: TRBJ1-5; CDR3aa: ASSRDRGRGSNQPQH
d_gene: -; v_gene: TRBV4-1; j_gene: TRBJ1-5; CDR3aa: ASSQAEGGVSNQPQH
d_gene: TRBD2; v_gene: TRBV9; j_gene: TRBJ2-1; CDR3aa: ASSPRGASGTNEQF
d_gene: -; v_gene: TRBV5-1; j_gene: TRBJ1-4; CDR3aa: ASSLAGGLLSTNEKLF
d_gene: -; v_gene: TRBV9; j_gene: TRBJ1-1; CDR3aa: ASSVGGDTEAF
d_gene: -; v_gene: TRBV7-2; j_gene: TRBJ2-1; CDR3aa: ASSSQTRGGQF
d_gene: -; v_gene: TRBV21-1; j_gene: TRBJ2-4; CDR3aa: ASRGQPGLAEKNIQY
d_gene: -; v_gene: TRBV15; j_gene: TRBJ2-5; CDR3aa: ATSSGEEGRQETQY
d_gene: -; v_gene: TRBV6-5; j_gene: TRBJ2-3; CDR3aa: ASSYSGGTDTQY
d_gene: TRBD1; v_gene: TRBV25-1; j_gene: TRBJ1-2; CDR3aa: ASSELGTASNYGYT
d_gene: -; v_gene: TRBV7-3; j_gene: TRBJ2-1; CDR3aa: ASSQPGLSYNEQF
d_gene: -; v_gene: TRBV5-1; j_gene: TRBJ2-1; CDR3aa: ASSWTGTEQF
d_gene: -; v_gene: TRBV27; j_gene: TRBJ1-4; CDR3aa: ASSLLTSSYNEKLF
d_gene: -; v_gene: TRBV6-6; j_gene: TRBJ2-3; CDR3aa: ASSYSGQVTDTQY
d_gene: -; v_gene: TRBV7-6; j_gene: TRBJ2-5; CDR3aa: ASSPAGETQY
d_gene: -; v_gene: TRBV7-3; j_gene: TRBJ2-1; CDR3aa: ASSLTIQGWNEQF
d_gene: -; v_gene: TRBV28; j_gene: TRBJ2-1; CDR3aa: ASSAERSGYEQF